Presented here are 22 T cell receptor beta chains from one specimen sequenced in a study of beta chain features in type 1 diabetes. The sequenced template was cDNA made from the entire isolated RNA. Produced via immunoSEQ multiplex PCR; TCRdb's table is partial and in-frame only. This table holds some 150,000 clones, about 13% found once. No antigen has been assigned to these receptors. Study results and limitations: Researchers report that Type 1 diabetes patients had moderately but significantly shorter TCRB CDR3s across all four CD4+ subsets.

The sequencing input was central memory CD4+ T cells from blood. These receptors all stem from a man aged 18 to 35 with type 1 diabetes.

The chain's CDR3 is CSVKRESHEQFF. For the CDR3, the DNA is TGCAGCGTTAAGCGGGAGTCTCATGAGCAGTTCTTC. The chain links TRBV29-1 to TRBJ2-1; 8 bases agree with TRBD2. Losses at the gene ends were 5 bases for V and 8 bases for J; bases not matched to a gene: 5. The CDR3 loop spans 12 amino acids. Germline V gene lookup returns CDR1 SQVTM and CDR2 ANQGSEA.

This clone turned up a few times. The J gene is TRBJ2-3, the V gene TRBV4-1; D ambiguous. CDR1 is MGHRA and CDR2 is YSYEKL in the germline V gene. Trimming shortened V by 0 bases and J by 2 bases, and 15 bases separated the two germline ends. The CDR3 runs to 17 residues. The CDR3 DNA is TGCGCCAGCAGCCAAGATGGGTCTCGCGGAGTCACAGATACGCAGTATTTT. This gives the protein CASSQDGSRGVTDTQYF.

This clone was recorded a few times. The rearrangement joins TRBV2 to TRBJ1-1, with no clear D. The germline V and J ends were trimmed by 5 bases and 1 base, with 8 bases remaining between them. Germline V lookup: CDR1 SNHLY, CDR2 FYNNEI. CDR3 length: 13 residues. The CDR3 DNA reads TGTGCCAGCAGTAAGGAGACGAACACTGAAGCTTTCTTT. Translating it yields CASSKETNTEAFF.

This clone was seen a handful of times. The chain combines TRBV6-5 with TRBJ1-1; 8 bases line up with TRBD1. V was pared by 5 bases and J by 1 base, with 3 bases of the junction left unmatched. The length of the CDR3 is 14 residues. CDR1 is MNHEY, CDR2 SVGAGI, per germline. CDR3 loop: CASSKGQANTEAFF. The DNA of the CDR3 is TGTGCCAGCAGTAAGGGACAGGCGAACACTGAAGCTTTCTTT.

The chain couples TRBV15 to TRBJ2-3; no clear D. This CDR3 comprises 14 residues. The V end lost 5 bases, the J end lost 1 base, and 10 bases lay between the germline ends. Germline V gene lookup returns CDR1 LNHNV and CDR2 YYDKDF (reference sequence). The DNA for the CDR3 is TGTGCCACCAGCGCAAATCTGGGCACAGATACGCAGTATTTT. This sequence encodes CATSANLGTDTQYF. Using reference TRBV15 and TRBJ2-3 for the parts outside the CDR3, the full variable domain is DAMVIQNPRYQVTQFGKPVTLSCSQTLNHNVMYWYQQKSSQAPKLLFHYYDKDFNNEADTPDNFQSRRPNTSFCFLDIRSPGLGDTAMYLCATSANLGTDTQYFGPGTRLTVL.

This clone was observed a handful of times. The chain combines TRBV10-3 with TRBJ1-2; maybe TRBD1 (5 bases). CDR1 and CDR2 from the germline V gene are ENHRY and SYGVKD. Between the trimmed V and J ends, which lost 4 bases and 6 bases, there was a span of 15 bases. The CDR3 length is 14 residues. The CDR3 bases are TGTGCCATCAGTGGTTTAGGGACGATGGATGGCTACACCTTC. Translating gives CAISGLGTMDGYTF.

This clone was counted only a few times. The chain is built from TRBV7-9 and TRBJ2-5, with D possibly matching TRBD1 (6 bases). The CDR3 consists of 15 residues. V was pared by 1 base and J by 1 base, with 10 bases between. The germline gives CDR1 SEHNR, CDR2 FQNEAQ (reference sequence). Written as DNA, the CDR3 is TGTGCCAGCAGCTTAGGGACAGCATCCCAAGAGACCCAGTACTTC. This codes for CASSLGTASQETQYF.

The genes are TRBV11-1 and TRBJ2-6; D may be TRBD1 or TRBD2 (6 bases each). The V gene lost 7 bases and the J gene lost 4 bases, with 17 bases spanning the gap. CDR3 length: 16 amino acids. Germline V gene lookup returns CDR1 SGHAT and CDR2 FQDESV (reference sequence). CDR3 coding DNA: TGTGCCAGCACCAAAAGTCGGGGGCCCGGGGCCAACGTCCTGACTTTC. It yields the protein CASTKSRGPGANVLTF.

A word on this clone: Other DNA sequences within the sample encode an identical CDR3. CDR3 sequence: CSAPGNTEAFF. The CDR3 DNA follows: TGCAGTGCTCCAGGAAACACTGAAGCTTTCTTT. The chain uses TRBV20-1 and TRBJ1-1; D not certain. The CDR3 loop spans 11 amino acids. Germline values: CDR1 DFQATT, CDR2 SNEGSKA (reference sequence). The germline V and J ends were trimmed by 5 bases and 2 bases, with 6 bases remaining between them.

This clone was seen more than once but under ten times. The V and J genes are TRBV5-1 and TRBJ2-3; TRBD2 matches at 9 bases. Trimming cost V 0 bases and J 2 bases; bases outside gene matches: 1. The CDR3 consists of 15 residues. Germline assignment: CDR1 SGHRS and CDR2 YFSETQ. The CDR3 nucleotides read TGCGCCAGCAGCTTGGGGACTAGCGACACAGATACGCAGTATTTT. This gives the protein CASSLGTSDTDTQYF.

The chain combines TRBV5-1 with TRBJ2-5; TRBD2 might be the D (5 bases). Trimming left V 1 base short and J 0 bases short, with 10 bases between. CDR1 is SGHRS and CDR2 is YFSETQ in the germline V gene. This CDR3 has 15 residues. CDR3 bases: TGCGCCAGCAGCTTGAGGCTCGGGGACCAAGAGACCCAGTACTTC. This codes for CASSLRLGDQETQYF. Complete variable domain (other parts from reference TRBV5-1 and TRBJ2-5): KAGVTQTPRYLIKTRGQQVTLSCSPISGHRSVSWYQQTPGQGLQFLFEYFSETQRNKGNFPGRFSGRQFSNSRSEMNVSTLELGDSALYLCASSLRLGDQETQYFGPGTRLLVL.

This chain uses TRBV28 with TRBJ2-7; D is possibly TRBD2 (6 bases). Deletions cut 3 bases from V and 3 bases from J, with 9 bases between. CDR1 is MDHEN and CDR2 is SYDVKM in the germline V gene. There are 13 residues in the CDR3. CDR3 nucleotides: TGTGCCAGCAGTTTCGTGGAGGGCTACGAGCAGTACTTC. It codes for CASSFVEGYEQYF.

This rearrangement joins TRBV19 to TRBJ2-7, with D unclear. The germline V and J ends were trimmed by 6 bases and 0 bases, with 12 bases remaining between them. This CDR3 spans 14 amino acids. The germline gives CDR1 LNHDA, CDR2 SQIVND (reference sequence). The CDR3 is CASRLGSSSYEQYF. CDR3 nucleotide sequence: TGTGCCAGTAGACTGGGATCGAGCTCCTACGAGCAGTACTTC.

The V call is TRBV28, the J call TRBJ1-6; 8 bases agree with TRBD1. The V segment lost 5 bases and the J segment 9 bases; nucleotides outside the gene matches: 6. CDR1 is MDHEN, CDR2 SYDVKM, per germline. The CDR3 spans 14 residues. As DNA, the CDR3 is TGTGCCAGCAGTCCGGGACAGGACTTTTCACCCCTCCACTTT. Encoded protein: CASSPGQDFSPLHF. Drawing the rest from reference TRBV28 and TRBJ1-6, the complete variable domain is DVKVTQSSRYLVKRTGEKVFLECVQDMDHENMFWYRQDPGLGLRLIYFSYDVKMKEKGDIPEGYSVSREKKERFSLILESASTNQTSMYLCASSPGQDFSPLHFGNGTRLTVT.

This clone was observed a few times. The V and J genes are TRBV9 and TRBJ2-7; D is unresolved. The CDR3 consists of 15 residues. V lost 0 bases to trimming and J lost 3 bases, with 13 bases between them. Looked up from germline, CDR1 is SGDLS and CDR2 is YYNGEE. In DNA form, the CDR3 reads TGTGCCAGCAGCGTAGCCCCGGGTCAGTACTACGAGCAGTACTTC. It yields the protein CASSVAPGQYYEQYF.

J is TRBJ1-1 and V is TRBV7-8; 7 bases are a match to TRBD1. The V gene end was trimmed by 5 bases and the J gene end by 1 base; junction bases not matched to a gene: 10. Germline CDR1 and CDR2: SGHVS and FQNEAQ. This CDR3 contains 16 residues. The CDR3 here is CASSPRDSRQNTEAFF. The DNA of the CDR3 is TGTGCCAGCAGCCCCCGGGACAGCAGGCAGAACACTGAAGCTTTCTTT.

This clone has more than one count but fewer than ten. The J gene is TRBJ1-5, the V gene TRBV10-2; D gene unclear. CDR1 WSHSY and CDR2 SAAADI come from the germline V gene. Deletions cut 5 bases from V and 0 bases from J, with 5 bases between. The CDR3 is 13 amino acids. The CDR3 spells CASSPHSNQPQHF. The CDR3 nucleotides read TGCGCCAGCAGTCCCCATAGCAATCAGCCCCAGCATTTT.

This clone was counted only a few times. The gene calls are TRBV2 and TRBJ2-3; 8 nucleotides align to TRBD1. The CDR3 runs 15 residues. Germline lookup yields CDR1 SNHLY and CDR2 FYNNEI. V shed 8 bases, J shed 0 bases, and the junction held 7 bases outside the gene matches. The CDR3 DNA reads TGTGCCAGCGGAGGGACAGGCATTAGCACAGATACGCAGTATTTT. Encoded protein: CASGGTGISTDTQYF.

This clone has more than one count but fewer than ten. The rearrangement uses TRBV11-3 and TRBJ2-6; D is undetermined. The CDR3 runs to 14 residues. Germline values: CDR1 SGHNT, CDR2 YENEEA. V was trimmed by 2 bases and J by 6 bases, leaving 8 bases between them. The CDR3: CASSLSLVANVLTF. The CDR3 DNA reads TGTGCCAGCAGCTTAAGTCTTGTGGCCAACGTCCTGACTTTC.

This chain connects TRBV6-1 to TRBJ1-4; TRBD1 might be the D (5 bases). V gave up 4 bases and J gave up 2 bases, with 17 bases separating them. The CDR3 consists of 17 residues. CDR1 and CDR2 (germline): MNHNS, SASEGT. CDR3 DNA: TGTGCCAGCAGTGTCAACGTACTGGGGGAGACTAATGAAAAACTGTTTTTT. It encodes CASSVNVLGETNEKLFF.

The V and J genes are TRBV20-1 and TRBJ2-1; no definite D call. The CDR3 has 11 amino acids. Trimming left V 4 bases short and J 3 bases short, with 4 bases between. In germline, CDR1 is DFQATT, CDR2 SNEGSKA (reference sequence). CDR3 sequence reads: CSATRYNEQFF. DNA of the CDR3: TGCAGTGCTACTCGCTACAATGAGCAGTTCTTC.

This clone was seen ten or more times. The V and J genes are TRBV7-9 and TRBJ2-1; the D is unclear. V lost 4 bases, J lost 0 bases, and 10 bases lay in between. Germline V gene lookup returns CDR1 SEHNR and CDR2 FQNEAQ (reference sequence). This CDR3 has 15 residues. CDR3 loop: CASSSPSSSYNEQFF. DNA of the CDR3: TGTGCCAGCAGCTCCCCTAGTAGCTCCTACAATGAGCAGTTCTTC.